These T cell receptor beta chains were read from a single sample in a study of blood T cells in healthy people across ages. TCRdb itself ran the 5' RACE reads through MiXCR, one entry per CDR3 protein. The sample holds around 850,000 distinct CDR3 sequences; 35% to 40% are singletons and the top ten take 10% to 15%. The sample was blood. Receptor source: a man between 18 and 35 years old in good health. CDR3s include the opening cysteine and the closing phenylalanine or tryptophan. Fields, in order: V gene, J gene, D gene, clone size, CDR3 protein, CDR3 DNA. A D gene is named only where the DNA matches it firmly. The size entry is marked missing in some rows and otherwise reads once, few, many or a size class.

V gene: TRBV7-9
J gene: TRBJ1-1
D gene: -
clone size: -
CDR3 protein: CASSPSAGQMNTEAFF
CDR3 DNA: TGTGCCAGCAGCCCGTCCGCGGGGCAGATGAACACTGAAGCTTTCTTT

V gene: TRBV7-9
J gene: TRBJ1-2
D gene: -
clone size: few
CDR3 protein: CASSLDDSHGYTF
CDR3 DNA: TGTGCCAGCAGCTTAGACGACAGCCATGGCTACACCTTC

V gene: TRBV13
J gene: TRBJ2-5
D gene: -
clone size: few
CDR3 protein: CASSVNRQETQYF
CDR3 DNA: TGTGCCAGCAGCGTAAACAGGCAAGAGACCCAGTACTTC

V gene: TRBV12-3/TRBV12-4
J gene: TRBJ2-5
D gene: -
clone size: -
CDR3 protein: CASSSQTGWWRQETQYF
CDR3 DNA: TGTGCCAGCAGTTCACAAACAGGGTGGTGGAGGCAAGAGACCCAGTACTTC

V gene: TRBV6-5
J gene: TRBJ2-7
D gene: TRBD1
clone size: few
CDR3 protein: CASSSSWPYDRAHEQYF
CDR3 DNA: TGTGCCAGCAGTTCCTCGTGGCCTTACGACAGGGCCCACGAGCAGTACTTC

V gene: TRBV7-9
J gene: TRBJ2-2
D gene: TRBD1
clone size: -
CDR3 protein: CATPFPDRPNTGELFF
CDR3 DNA: TGTGCCACCCCCTTCCCGGACAGGCCGAACACCGGGGAGCTGTTTTTT

V gene: TRBV10-3
J gene: TRBJ2-3
D gene: -
clone size: few
CDR3 protein: CAISVDTSTDTQYF
CDR3 DNA: TGTGCCATCAGTGTCGACACTAGCACAGATACGCAGTATTTT

V gene: TRBV20-1
J gene: TRBJ2-3
D gene: -
clone size: -
CDR3 protein: CSATMGALKPLGTQYF
CDR3 DNA: TGCAGTGCCACCATGGGGGCTCTCAAGCCCTTGGGTACGCAGTATTTT

V gene: TRBV7-2
J gene: TRBJ1-2
D gene: -
clone size: few
CDR3 protein: CASGIGQIYGYTF
CDR3 DNA: TGTGCCAGCGGCATTGGACAGATCTATGGCTACACCTTC

V gene: TRBV2
J gene: TRBJ2-5
D gene: TRBD2
clone size: -
CDR3 protein: CASKKGLAAGETQYF
CDR3 DNA: TGTGCCAGCAAGAAAGGACTAGCGGCGGGGGAGACCCAGTACTTC

V gene: TRBV12-3/TRBV12-4
J gene: TRBJ2-1
D gene: -
clone size: -
CDR3 protein: CASSFEHGEQFF
CDR3 DNA: TGTGCCAGCAGTTTCGAGCACGGTGAGCAGTTCTTC

V gene: TRBV20-1
J gene: TRBJ2-1
D gene: TRBD1
clone size: -
CDR3 protein: CSAPKTGPNNEQFF
CDR3 DNA: TGCAGTGCTCCGAAGACAGGGCCGAACAATGAGCAGTTCTTC

V gene: TRBV20-1
J gene: TRBJ2-2
D gene: -
clone size: -
CDR3 protein: CSAQSGTTDTGELFF
CDR3 DNA: TGCAGTGCGCAATCGGGGACGACGGACACCGGGGAGCTGTTTTTT

V gene: TRBV4-1
J gene: TRBJ1-5
D gene: TRBD1
clone size: few
CDR3 protein: CASSRTGAKQPQHF
CDR3 DNA: TGCGCCAGCAGTCGGACAGGGGCCAAACAGCCCCAGCATTTT

V gene: TRBV20-1
J gene: TRBJ2-5
D gene: TRBD2
clone size: few
CDR3 protein: CSATAGGSYNEQYF
CDR3 DNA: TGCAGTGCTACTGCGGGGGGATCCTACAATGAGCAGTACTTC

V gene: TRBV5-1
J gene: TRBJ2-7
D gene: -
clone size: -
CDR3 protein: CASSLTGRGSYEQYF
CDR3 DNA: TGCGCCAGCAGCTTGACAGGGCGCGGCTCCTACGAGCAGTACTTC

V gene: TRBV28
J gene: TRBJ2-1
D gene: TRBD2
clone size: -
CDR3 protein: CASSLGAGGNEQFF
CDR3 DNA: TGTGCCAGCAGTTTAGGAGCGGGGGGGAATGAGCAGTTCTTC

V gene: TRBV27
J gene: TRBJ2-5
D gene: -
clone size: few
CDR3 protein: CASSPYTGAQETQYF
CDR3 DNA: TGTGCCAGCAGTCCCTACACGGGCGCTCAAGAGACCCAGTACTTC

V gene: TRBV7-3
J gene: TRBJ2-1
D gene: TRBD2
clone size: -
CDR3 protein: CASSKTSGGGYNEQFF
CDR3 DNA: TGTGCCAGCAGCAAGACTAGCGGGGGAGGCTACAATGAGCAGTTCTTC

V gene: TRBV20-1
J gene: TRBJ1-5
D gene: TRBD1
clone size: -
CDR3 protein: CSAREGQGSQPQHF
CDR3 DNA: TGCAGTGCTAGAGAGGGACAGGGGAGTCAGCCCCAGCATTTT